One sample yielded the 22 T cell receptor beta chains listed below, sequenced in a study of T cells in localized non-small cell lung cancer. Method: immunoSEQ multiplex PCR; TCRdb's copy keeps in-frame clones and lacks some. The sample holds about 24,000 clones; around nine tenths are singletons and the top ten take 6.9%. The material sequenced was peripheral blood, taken before any cancer treatment. The receptors shown here come from a woman aged 40 to 75 with stage I lung adenocarcinoma.

Here the CDR3 DNA reads TGTGCCAGCAGTCGAACTCGGGACACTAATGAAAAACTGTTTTTT. Residues: CASSRTRDTNEKLFF. The chain joins TRBV6-5 to TRBJ1-4; D is possibly TRBD1 (5 bases). The germline V gene has CDR1 MNHEY and CDR2 SVGAGI. The V end lost 5 bases, the J end lost 2 bases, and 12 bases lay between the germline ends. This CDR3 has 15 amino acids.

The gene calls are TRBV7-2 and TRBJ2-7, with 10 bases identical to TRBD2. CDR3 size: 15 residues. V shed 5 bases and J 4 bases; nucleotides not matched to a gene: 8. Germline V gene data show CDR1 as SGHTA and CDR2 as FQGNSA. The CDR3 sequence: CASSVHSSGSYEQYF. The CDR3 DNA reads TGTGCCAGCAGCGTTCACTCTAGCGGGAGTTACGAGCAGTACTTC. Supplemented by reference TRBV7-2 and TRBJ2-7, the full variable domain reads GAGVSQSPSNKVTEKGKDVELRCDPISGHTALYWYRQSLGQGLEFLIYFQGNSAPDKSGLPSDRFSAERTGGSVSTLTIQRTQQEDSAVYLCASSVHSSGSYEQYFGPGTRLTVT.

This chain joins TRBV28 and TRBJ1-5; TRBD1 might be the D (6 bases). The CDR3 consists of 17 residues. Germline values: CDR1 MDHEN, CDR2 SYDVKM. V gave up 2 bases and J gave up 1 base, with 15 bases separating them. The DNA of the CDR3 is TGTGCCAGCAGTTTAGGGATTCGGGGGGCGAGCAATCAGCCCCAGCATTTT. This codes for CASSLGIRGASNQPQHF.

This clone came up once. V is TRBV19 and J is TRBJ2-4, with TRBD1 as a possible D gene (6 bases). V was clipped by 6 bases and J by 8 bases, with 14 bases between them. CDR3 length: 13 residues. CDR1 and CDR2 (germline): LNHDA, SQIVND (reference sequence). CDR3 sequence: CASSQGLLDIQYF. Written as DNA, the CDR3 is TGTGCCAGTAGCCAGGGGTTGTTGGACATTCAGTACTTC.

This chain connects TRBV18 to TRBJ2-3; 7 positions match TRBD1. Germline loops: CDR1 KGHSH, CDR2 LQKENI. The CDR3 extends over 15 amino acids. V was pared by 6 bases and J by 2 bases, with 8 bases of the junction left unmatched. The CDR3 loop reads CASSPGTAATDTQYF. DNA for the CDR3: TGTGCCAGCTCGCCCGGGACAGCAGCCACAGATACGCAGTATTTT.

A single count supports this clone. This rearrangement joins TRBV11-2 to TRBJ1-3, with unresolved D. This CDR3 region has 14 residues. Germline-derived CDR1 and CDR2 are SGHAT and FQNNGV. V shed 5 bases and J shed 9 bases, with 17 bases lying between them. The CDR3 here is CASSRNLDIGTIYF. The CDR3 DNA reads TGTGCCAGCAGCCGGAATCTCGATATTGGCACCATATATTTT.

The chain recombines TRBV28 with TRBJ1-3; D is undetermined. Trimming left V 5 bases short and J 4 bases short, with 6 bases between. Per germline, CDR1 MDHEN and CDR2 SYDVKM. The CDR3 is 12 amino acids. In DNA form, the CDR3 reads TGTGCCAGCAGTCACCGAGGAAACACCATATATTTT. Translation: CASSHRGNTIYF.

The chain is built from TRBV18 and TRBJ2-5, with D possibly being TRBD2 (6 bases). Trimming left V 0 bases short and J 8 bases short, with 10 bases between. The CDR3 has 13 residues. Germline CDR1 KGHSH, CDR2 LQKENI. The CDR3 loop reads CASSPPEGRTQYF. The CDR3 DNA reads TGTGCCAGCTCACCACCGGAGGGGCGCACCCAGTACTTC.

This clone was seen just once. V and J are TRBV4-3 and TRBJ1-2; D perhaps matches TRBD1 (5 bases). The germline V gene encodes CDR1 LGHNA and CDR2 YSLEER. V lost 0 bases, J lost 4 bases, and 9 bases lay in between. The CDR3 length is 14 residues. The DNA for the CDR3 is TGCGCCAGCAGCCAAGAGCTGGGGCTCTATGGCTACACCTTC. Amino acids: CASSQELGLYGYTF.

The chain has TRBV18 and TRBJ1-1; D might be TRBD1 (6 bases). CDR1 is KGHSH, CDR2 LQKENI, per germline. CDR3 length equals 13 residues. V lost 3 bases, J lost 7 bases, and 12 bases lay in between. This CDR3 reads CASSPFGQIEAFF. The DNA for the CDR3 is TGTGCCAGCTCACCCTTCGGACAGATTGAAGCTTTCTTT.

The chain joins TRBV18 to TRBJ1-1, with a possible D match to TRBD1 (5 bases). The V and J ends lost 6 bases and 1 base respectively, with 9 bases between them. This CDR3 has 13 residues. Germline V CDR1 and CDR2: KGHSH, LQKENI. CDR3 nucleotide sequence: TGTGCCAGCTCCGAAGGGGAGAACACTGAAGCTTTCTTT. It codes for CASSEGENTEAFF.

The chain combines TRBV5-6 with TRBJ2-7; 9 bases are a match to TRBD1. The CDR3 runs to 15 residues. J was trimmed by 3 bases and V by 5 bases; bases with no gene match: 9. CDR1 SGHDT and CDR2 YYEEEE come from the germline V gene. DNA of the CDR3: TGTGCCAGCAGTCGAGACAGGGGGGGCGTCTACGAGCAGTACTTC. Encoded protein: CASSRDRGGVYEQYF. Together with reference TRBV5-6 and TRBJ2-7, the CDR3 gives the full variable domain: DAGVTQSPTHLIKTRGQQVTLRCSPKSGHDTVSWYQQALGQGPQFIFQYYEEEERQRGNFPDRFSGHQFPNYSSELNVNALLLGDSALYLCASSRDRGGVYEQYFGPGTRLTVT.

The chain couples TRBV28 to TRBJ2-2, with 7 bases lining up with TRBD2. CDR3 size: 15 residues. Trimming took 5 bases from V and 1 from J; bases not matched to a gene: 4. Per the germline V gene, CDR1 is MDHEN and CDR2 is SYDVKM. CDR3 sequence reads: CASSKERGNTGELFF. The CDR3 DNA sequence: TGTGCCAGCAGTAAAGAGCGGGGGAACACCGGGGAGCTGTTTTTT.

The V and J genes are TRBV11-3 and TRBJ1-6; perhaps TRBD1 as D (5 bases). Germline V gene data show CDR1 as SGHNT and CDR2 as YENEEA. The CDR3 has 15 amino acids. Trimming left V 2 bases short and J 6 bases short, with 11 bases between. The CDR3 DNA reads TGTGCCAGCAGCTTAAGGGGAGGCCTTAATTCACCCCTCCACTTT. Translating gives CASSLRGGLNSPLHF. Variable domain in full (rest from reference TRBV11-3 and TRBJ1-6): EAGVVQSPRYKIIEKKQPVAFWCNPISGHNTLYWYLQNLGQGPELLIRYENEEAVDDSQLPKDRFSAERLKGVDSTLKIQPAELGDSAVYLCASSLRGGLNSPLHFGNGTRLTVT.

This clone was recorded only once. The CDR3 DNA reads TGTGCCAGCACTTTTGTGCGACGCAGACAGCCCCAGCATTTT. Its translation: CASTFVRRRQPQHF. The chain recombines TRBV28 with TRBJ1-5; D not resolved. The CDR3 length is 14 residues. Germline V CDR1 and CDR2: MDHEN, SYDVKM. Trimming left V 7 bases short and J 7 bases short, with 17 bases between.

This clone has just one count. V is TRBV18 and J is TRBJ2-5; D unclear. The CDR3 runs to 11 residues. Trimming stripped 2 bases from V and 5 bases from J, with 3 bases between. Germline V gene lookup returns CDR1 KGHSH and CDR2 LQKENI. The CDR3 region is CASSPGETQYF. CDR3 coding DNA: TGTGCCAGCTCACCAGGGGAGACCCAGTACTTC.

The chain is built from TRBV28 and TRBJ1-2; D is unclear. V lost 2 bases, J lost 1 base, and 14 bases lay in between. From germline, CDR1 is MDHEN and CDR2 SYDVKM. This CDR3 region has 16 residues. The CDR3 sequence is CASSLPYVDHNYGYTF. The CDR3 nucleotides are TGTGCCAGCAGTTTACCCTATGTGGACCATAACTATGGCTACACCTTC.

This clone has a single count. The chain carries TRBV9 and TRBJ1-1, with a weak D call TRBD1 (5 bases). Per germline, CDR1 SGDLS and CDR2 YYNGEE. The ends were cut back, 1 base at V and 1 base at J, with 11 bases in the middle. The CDR3 contains 15 residues. CDR3 sequence (DNA): TGTGCCAGCAGCGTACAGGGAGTCCCGAACACTGAAGCTTTCTTT. Protein sequence: CASSVQGVPNTEAFF. Variable domain in full (rest from reference TRBV9 and TRBJ1-1): DSGVTQTPKHLITATGQRVTLRCSPRSGDLSVYWYQQSLDQGLQFLIQYYNGEERAKGNILERFSAQQFPDLHSELNLSSLELGDSALYFCASSVQGVPNTEAFFGQGTRLTVV.

The gene calls are TRBV7-2 and TRBJ2-7; D may be TRBD1 (5 bases). The length of the CDR3 is 14 residues. V lost 5 bases, J lost 2 bases, and 13 bases lay in between. In germline, CDR1 is SGHTA, CDR2 FQGNSA. CDR3 sequence: CASSQGGTTYEQYF. DNA for the CDR3: TGTGCCAGCAGCCAGGGCGGTACGACCTACGAGCAGTACTTC.

This chain connects TRBV18 to TRBJ2-2, with 11 bases aligning to TRBD2. Trimming at V came to 3 bases and at J to 2 bases, leaving 2 bases not matched to a gene. In germline, CDR1 is KGHSH, CDR2 LQKENI. CDR3 length: 16 residues. The CDR3 protein is CASSPRLAGNTGELFF. The CDR3 coding sequence is TGTGCCAGCTCACCTCGACTAGCGGGAAACACCGGGGAGCTGTTTTTT.

CDR3 sequence (DNA): TGTGCCACAGCGTTTACCGGGGAGCTGTTTTTT. Protein: CATAFTGELFF. V usage is TRBV15 and J usage is TRBJ2-2; no reliable D call. The CDR3 sequence is 11 residues long. Germline CDR1 and CDR2: LNHNV and YYDKDF (reference sequence). V lost 9 bases and J 5 bases, leaving 7 bases between the germline ends.

As DNA, the CDR3 is TGCGCCAGCAGCACTACCGGGAATGAAAAACTGTTTTTT. Translating it yields CASSTTGNEKLFF. This chain uses TRBV5-1 with TRBJ1-4; unclear D gene. This CDR3 spans 13 amino acids. Trimming took off 4 bases at V and 5 bases at J, with 9 bases between the two ends. Germline lookup yields CDR1 SGHRS and CDR2 YFSETQ.